Listed below are T cell receptor beta chains from one sample, sequenced in a study of identical twins. TCRdb independently ran MiXCR on the 5' RACE reads; one entry per CDR3 protein. There are 400,000 to 550,000 distinct CDR3 sequences in the sample; less than 25% occur only once, and approximately 0.95% lies in the top ten. This sample also belongs to another study, concerning T cells expressing NK-cell markers.

What was sequenced was CD4+ T cells sorted from blood. Receptors were obtained from a woman between 18 and 29 years old in good health. CDR3s include the opening cysteine and the closing phenylalanine or tryptophan. D genes are given only for firm matches. A clone size is listed for some rows: how often the clone was seen (once, few, many), or a class if it is expanded.

V	length	D	size	J	CDR3	DNA
TRBV7-2	14	.	few	TRBJ2-7	CASSAHKGSYEQYF	TGTGCCAGCAGCGCCCACAAGGGTTCCTACGAGCAGTACTTC
TRBV12-3/TRBV12-4	14	.	few	TRBJ1-2	CASSRDAGLGGYTF	TGTGCCAGCAGCAGGGACGCTGGTCTGGGTGGCTACACCTTC
TRBV6-1	17	.	.	TRBJ1-5	CASSEALGSSVNQPQHF	TGTGCCAGCAGTGAAGCACTGGGCAGCTCAGTGAATCAGCCCCAGCATTTT
TRBV12-3/TRBV12-4	12	TRBD1	.	TRBJ1-1	CASSLRDSQAFF	TGTGCCAGCAGTCTCCGGGACAGTCAAGCTTTCTTT
TRBV20-1	14	TRBD2	.	TRBJ2-5	CSAPTSGRPETQYF	TGCAGTGCTCCGACTAGCGGGAGGCCAGAGACCCAGTACTTC
TRBV6-1	14	.	.	TRBJ1-4	CASSPVTGAQRLFF	TGTGCCAGCAGTCCCGTGACAGGCGCCCAACGACTGTTTTTT
TRBV20-1	15	.	few	TRBJ2-1	CSARDETRSLGEQFF	TGCAGTGCTAGAGATGAGACTCGTTCCCTCGGTGAGCAGTTCTTC
TRBV6-1	12	.	many	TRBJ2-1	CASRSNYNEQFF	TGTGCCAGCAGGAGCAACTACAATGAGCAGTTCTTC
TRBV29-1	14	TRBD2	many	TRBJ2-1	CSVRSGSEANEQFF	TGCAGCGTTCGCAGCGGGAGCGAAGCTAATGAGCAGTTCTTC
TRBV15	14	TRBD2	few	TRBJ2-3	CATLGLAFPDTQYF	TGTGCCACCTTGGGACTAGCGTTTCCCGATACGCAGTATTTT
TRBV7-9	13	.	.	TRBJ1-1	CASSAQQRGEAFF	TGTGCCAGCAGCGCGCAACAAAGGGGTGAAGCTTTCTTT
TRBV12-3/TRBV12-4	15	TRBD1	few	TRBJ2-7	CASSPPGQGAGKQYF	TGTGCCAGCAGTCCGCCGGGACAGGGGGCGGGTAAGCAGTACTTC
TRBV20-1	10	.	few	TRBJ1-1	CSVPDSVAFF	TGCAGTGTACCGGACTCGGTAGCTTTCTTT
TRBV20-1	17	.	.	TRBJ2-3	CSAARRGSGGRGDTQYF	TGCAGTGCTGCCCGGAGGGGGAGTGGCGGGAGAGGCGATACGCAGTATTTT
TRBV20-1	14	TRBD2	once	TRBJ2-1	CSARDTSGNNEQFF	TGCAGTGCTAGAGATACTAGCGGGAACAATGAGCAGTTCTTC
TRBV10-3	13	TRBD2	many	TRBJ2-1	CAIQAGEVNEQFF	TGTGCCATCCAAGCGGGAGAGGTCAATGAGCAGTTCTTC
TRBV20-1	12	.	few	TRBJ1-1	CSAELMNTEAFF	TGCAGTGCTGAGTTAATGAACACTGAAGCTTTCTTT
TRBV5-1	15	.	few	TRBJ2-5	CASSLARRSQETQYF	TGCGCCAGCAGCTTGGCCAGACGGAGCCAAGAGACCCAGTACTTC
TRBV29-1	14	TRBD2	.	TRBJ2-3	CSVDRRGGTDTQYF	TGCAGCGTTGATAGGCGGGGGGGCACAGATACGCAGTATTTT
TRBV5-1	13	TRBD1	few	TRBJ1-1	CASSRTGKNEAFF	TGCGCCAGCTCCCGGACAGGGAAAAATGAAGCTTTCTTT
TRBV12-3/TRBV12-4	13	.	.	TRBJ1-1	CASTLTGRTEAFF	TGTGCCAGCACTCTGACAGGACGGACTGAAGCTTTCTTT
TRBV6-5	15	TRBD1	.	TRBJ1-6	CASSYGRGQGSPLHF	TGTGCCAGCAGTTACGGCAGGGGGCAGGGTTCACCCCTCCACTTT
TRBV20-1	15	TRBD1	.	TRBJ1-6	CSARTTGTDVSPLHF	TGCAGTGCTAGAACAACCGGGACAGACGTGTCACCCCTCCACTTT
TRBV6-5	13	TRBD1	.	TRBJ2-3	CASSGQNTDTQYF	TGTGCCAGTTCGGGACAGAACACAGATACGCAGTATTTT
TRBV12-3/TRBV12-4	12	.	.	TRBJ1-2	CASSLAGAGYTF	TGTGCCAGCAGTTTGGCAGGGGCTGGCTACACCTTC
TRBV20-1	15	.	.	TRBJ2-2	CSARDAAGATGELFF	TGCAGTGCTAGAGATGCGGCAGGGGCCACCGGGGAGCTGTTTTTT
TRBV3-1	15	.	many	TRBJ2-3	CASSPRGGSTDTQYF	TGTGCCAGCAGCCCTCGGGGCGGTAGCACAGATACGCAGTATTTT
TRBV29-1	12	.	few	TRBJ1-2	CSGRGREDGYTF	TGCAGCGGGCGAGGTCGCGAGGATGGCTACACCTTC
TRBV20-1	12	.	.	TRBJ2-1	CSAKGPDNEQFF	TGCAGTGCTAAGGGTCCGGACAATGAGCAGTTCTTC
TRBV20-1	13	.	.	TRBJ1-5	CSAIRTANQPQHF	TGCAGTGCTATCAGGACAGCCAATCAGCCCCAGCATTTT
TRBV27	17	TRBD2	.	TRBJ2-5	CASSSRTSGRGSETQYF	TGTGCCAGCAGTTCAAGGACTAGCGGGAGGGGATCAGAGACCCAGTACTTC
TRBV6-5	16	TRBD2	.	TRBJ2-7	CASSYFSGSGPYEQYF	TGTGCCAGCAGTTACTTTAGCGGGAGTGGACCCTACGAGCAGTACTTC
TRBV20-1	14	.	.	TRBJ1-6	CSAREARSNSPLHF	TGCAGTGCTAGAGAGGCCAGATCTAATTCACCCCTCCACTTT
TRBV24-1	15	TRBD1	.	TRBJ2-1	CATSDKGDRGNEQFF	TGTGCCACCAGTGATAAGGGCGACAGGGGCAATGAGCAGTTCTTC
TRBV4-3	16	.	.	TRBJ2-3	CASSQDLPSGADTQYF	TGCGCCAGCAGCCAAGATCTTCCCTCGGGTGCAGATACGCAGTATTTT
TRBV6-5	13	.	.	TRBJ1-1	CASSYAEHTEAFF	TGTGCCAGCAGTTACGCGGAACACACTGAAGCTTTCTTT
TRBV12-3/TRBV12-4	15	.	few	TRBJ1-2	CASSRLGLSNYGYTF	TGTGCCAGCAGCCGCCTAGGACTCTCAAACTATGGCTACACCTTC
TRBV5-6	14	.	few	TRBJ1-5	CASRRWGGYQPQHF	TGTGCCAGCAGAAGATGGGGAGGGTATCAGCCCCAGCATTTT
TRBV5-1	18	TRBD1	.	TRBJ2-2	CASSPTPLQGARTGELFF	TGCGCCAGCAGCCCGACCCCATTACAGGGGGCGAGAACCGGGGAGCTGTTTTTT
TRBV5-1	14	.	few	TRBJ1-1	CASSWGQGSTEAFF	TGCGCCAGCAGCTGGGGGCAGGGGTCCACTGAAGCTTTCTTT
TRBV5-1	13	.	few	TRBJ2-3	CASSPYTRDTQYF	TGCGCCAGCAGCCCCTACACGCGGGATACGCAGTATTTT
TRBV7-2	17	TRBD2	few	TRBJ2-7	CASSLRSSAGDPYEQYF	TGTGCCAGCAGCTTACGGTCTAGCGCGGGAGATCCCTACGAGCAGTACTTC
TRBV3-1	12	.	.	TRBJ2-1	CASSRALGWLFF	TGTGCCAGCAGCCGGGCGCTGGGGTGGCTGTTCTTC
TRBV10-3	18	TRBD1	.	TRBJ1-1	CAISDSYARDRANTEAFF	TGTGCCATCAGTGATTCTTACGCCCGGGACAGGGCTAACACTGAAGCTTTCTTT